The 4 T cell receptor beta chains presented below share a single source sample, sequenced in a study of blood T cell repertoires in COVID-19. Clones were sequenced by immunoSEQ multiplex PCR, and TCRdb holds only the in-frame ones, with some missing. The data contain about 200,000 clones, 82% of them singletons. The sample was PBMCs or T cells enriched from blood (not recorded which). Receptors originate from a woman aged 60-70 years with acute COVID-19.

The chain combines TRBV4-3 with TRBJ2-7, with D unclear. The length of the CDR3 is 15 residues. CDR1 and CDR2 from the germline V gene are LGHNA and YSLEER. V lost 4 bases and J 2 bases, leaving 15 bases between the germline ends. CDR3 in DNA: TGCGCCAGCAGCCCCGGTTCGATTGTTACCTACGAGCAGTACTTC. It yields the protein CASSPGSIVTYEQYF.

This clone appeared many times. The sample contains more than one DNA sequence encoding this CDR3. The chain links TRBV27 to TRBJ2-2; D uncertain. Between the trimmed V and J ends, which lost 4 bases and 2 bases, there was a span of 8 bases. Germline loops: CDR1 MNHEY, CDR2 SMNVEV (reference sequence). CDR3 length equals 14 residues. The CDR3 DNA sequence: TGTGCCAGCAGTTACCGAGGCAACACCGGGGAGCTGTTTTTT. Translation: CASSYRGNTGELFF.

The CDR3, as DNA: TGTGCCAGCGGGGGGAGGGACTTAGAGACCCAGTACTTC. Its translation: CASGGRDLETQYF. V usage is TRBV7-2 and J usage is TRBJ2-5; 7 positions match TRBD2. There are 13 residues in the CDR3. Unmatched junction bases numbered 7, after V lost 8 bases and J lost 4 bases. Germline-derived CDR1 and CDR2 are SGHTA and FQGNSA.

CDR3 in DNA: TGTGCCAGCAGCGCGTTACTAGCGGGACTTCAAGAGACCCAGTACTTC. Translation: CASSALLAGLQETQYF. The V call is TRBV5-4, the J call TRBJ2-5; 10 bases map to TRBD2. Germline-derived CDR1 and CDR2 are SGHNT and YYREEE (reference sequence). V lost 4 bases to trimming and J lost 2 bases; unmatched junction nucleotides: 8. The CDR3 runs to 16 residues.